One and the same sample provided the 10 T cell receptor beta chains below, sequenced in a study of regulatory T cells in long-lasting Graves disease. Sample time point: newly diagnosed GD, antithyroid drugs for less than 3 months. Generation of the TCR library employed RNA extracted from PBMCs. Combining iRepertoire HTBI primers with Arm-PCR of CDR3 regions, the authors built TCR beta libraries. TCRdb passed the multiplex PCR reads through MiXCR, listing each CDR3 protein once. This repertoire shows around 480,000 distinct CDR3 sequences, roughly 15% found once; its top ten account for 10% to 15%. This sample also appeared in a second study, on T cells in Graves' hyperthyroidism and ophthalmopathy.

This material consisted of peripheral blood mononuclear cells (PBMCs), taken at new diagnosis, from a patient treated with antithyroid drugs. The receptor source for this set is a man aged 35 to 55 with Graves disease.

The sample holds a few counts of this clonotype. The genes are TRBV10-3 and TRBJ1-6; D call uncertain. Trimming shortened V by 0 bases and J by 7 bases, and 7 bases separated the two germline ends. This CDR3 contains 14 residues. Germline loops: CDR1 ENHRY, CDR2 SYGVKD. The CDR3 DNA sequence: TGTGCCATCAGTGAGTCATCCTCAAATTCACCCCTCCACTTT. It encodes CAISESSSNSPLHF.

This clonotype has just a few counts. This chain joins TRBV20-1 and TRBJ1-5; D uncertain. V dropped 3 bases and J dropped 1 base, with 16 bases sitting between them. The CDR3 contains 16 residues. Germline assignment: CDR1 DFQATT and CDR2 SNEGSKA (reference sequence). In DNA form, the CDR3 reads TGCAGTGCTAGTGCCTGGGCGGCGGGCAGCAATCAGCCCCAGCATTTT. Amino acids: CSASAWAAGSNQPQHF.

This clonotype was recorded many times. This chain joins TRBV3-1 and TRBJ2-1; tentative D call: TRBD2 (5 bases). V lost 2 bases, J lost 8 bases, and 10 bases lay in between. The germline gives CDR1 LGHDT, CDR2 YNNKEL (reference sequence). The CDR3 totals 13 residues. The CDR3 protein is CASSQLGGYEQFF. CDR3 sequence (DNA): TGTGCCAGCAGCCAACTTGGAGGCTATGAGCAGTTCTTC.

This clonotype occurred many times. The chain carries TRBV11-1 and TRBJ2-1, with D perhaps TRBD2 (6 bases). This CDR3 is 14 amino acids long. V lost 4 bases, J lost 5 bases, and 12 bases lay in between. Germline CDR1 and CDR2: SGHAT and FQDESV (reference sequence). The CDR3 nucleotides are TGTGCCAGCAGCTCAGAACTAGCTCACAATGAGCAGTTCTTC. Its translation is CASSSELAHNEQFF. Full variable domain (outside the CDR3, taken from reference TRBV11-1 and TRBJ2-1): EAEVAQSPRYKITEKSQAVAFWCDPISGHATLYWYRQILGQGPELLVQFQDESVVDDSQLPKDRFSAERLKGVDSTLKIQPAELGDSAMYLCASSSELAHNEQFFGPGTRLTVL.

Ten or more counts support this clonotype. This chain joins TRBV24-1 and TRBJ2-3, with 14 bases that match TRBD2. The CDR3 covers 17 residues. Per the germline V gene, CDR1 is KGHDR and CDR2 is SFDVKD. V lost 3 bases, J lost 6 bases, and 7 bases stayed unmatched. This CDR3 reads CATSDQGGLAGADTQYF. CDR3 in DNA: TGTGCCACCAGTGATCAAGGGGGACTAGCGGGAGCCGATACGCAGTATTTT.

The chain joins TRBV6-1 to TRBJ2-1; 10 nucleotides align to TRBD2. Germline V lookup: CDR1 MNHNS, CDR2 SASEGT. The CDR3 loop spans 15 amino acids. V lost 7 bases and J lost 4; bases outside the gene matches: 7. CDR3 region: CASTATSGTYNEQFF. The CDR3 DNA is TGTGCCAGCACCGCAACTAGCGGGACTTACAATGAGCAGTTCTTC.

In this sample, this clonotype turned up many times. V usage is TRBV20-1 and J usage is TRBJ2-1; D gene uncertain. The CDR3 has 13 residues. V was shortened by 1 base and J by 7 bases, with 11 bases between the two germline ends. Germline assignment: CDR1 DFQATT and CDR2 SNEGSKA (reference sequence). The CDR3 nucleotides read TGCAGTGCTAGAGTGTGGGATAAAAATGAGCAGTTCTTC. Translating it yields CSARVWDKNEQFF.

This clonotype was detected a few times. The J gene is TRBJ2-7, the V gene TRBV19; 8 bases are shared with TRBD2. The CDR3 has 14 residues. The V segment lost 5 bases and the J segment 0 bases; nucleotides outside the gene matches: 3. The germline V gene has CDR1 LNHDA and CDR2 SQIVND (reference sequence). Written as DNA, the CDR3 is TGTGCCAGTAGTGTGACTAGCGACTCCTACGAGCAGTACTTC. Encoded protein: CASSVTSDSYEQYF.

Note on this clonotype: A much larger clone is a single base away; this may be a read error. The chain couples TRBV27 to TRBJ2-2; D remains unclear. The germline V gene encodes CDR1 MNHEY and CDR2 SMNVEV (reference sequence). This CDR3 has 14 residues. V gave up 0 bases and J gave up 9 bases, with 11 bases separating them. CDR3 sequence reads: CASSLSWVSRELFF. CDR3 nucleotide sequence: TGTGCCAGCAGTTTATCGTGGGTTTCCCGGGAGCTGTTTTTT.

This clonotype was picked up a small number of times. The gene calls are TRBV14 and TRBJ2-7; 8 positions agree with TRBD1. Germline CDR1 SGHDN, CDR2 FVKESK. The V segment lost 4 bases and the J segment 5 bases; nucleotides outside the gene matches: 7. The CDR3 has 14 amino acids. CDR3 amino acids: CASSPLQGVHEQYF. In DNA, the CDR3 is TGTGCCAGCAGCCCGTTACAGGGGGTCCACGAGCAGTACTTC.